This TCR beta chain was profiled in a study of CD8 T cells in ankylosing spondylitis. Study-wide points: Ankylosing spondylitis blood seemed to carry a telltale TCR beta motif made of eight or nine highly homologous variants. Within peripheral blood, clones linked to disease were CD8+ and relatively rare. Matched ankylosing spondylitis synovial fluid reportedly contained a significantly enriched population of disease-linked clones. Several of the motif variants were reported before in synovial fluid and blood from reactive arthritis.

The CDR3 is 13 residues long. The germline V gene encodes CDR1 DFQATT and CDR2 SNEGSKA (reference sequence). Trimming took 1 base from V and 4 from J, leaving 9 bases between them. TCRdb ran MiXCR on the 5' RACE reads and lists one entry per CDR3 protein. The sample lists about 240,000 distinct CDR3 sequences, roughly 10% occurring once. This clonotype was observed many times. Its antigen is not known. The chain couples TRBV20-1 to TRBJ2-3; D remains unclear. The sequence was collected from a male donor with ankylosing spondylitis or in good health (not recorded which). The sequencing sample was made of blood, either unsorted or a sorted T cell fraction (not recorded which). The CDR3 spells CSARVGSSDTQYF. The CDR3 DNA is TGCAGTGCTAGAGTCGGGTCGTCAGATACGCAGTATTTT.